A single T cell receptor beta chain is shown here with its context. Its antigen is not identified. The data were taken from a study of blood T cells in healthy people across ages. The use of a sample-barcoded 5' primer and a J-beta primer mix characterized a second PCR of about 7 to 12 cycles. TCRdb fed the 5' RACE reads into MiXCR, producing one record per CDR3 protein. The sample has 1.5 million to 2 million distinct CDR3 sequences; roughly 52% are singletons. Study observations and caveats: It was not known whether donors were CMV positive (a possible confounder of expanded clonotype changes). Per-million-T-cell TCR beta diversity fell roughly linearly with age. It was the long-lived donors that had more naive CD4+ cells and higher diversity than aged donors.

The CDR3 has 14 residues. V dropped 0 bases and J dropped 7 bases, with 12 bases sitting between them. Germline CDR1 reads LGHDT; CDR2 reads YNNKEL (reference sequence). The receptor comes from a woman aged 40-49 years in good health. The sample taken for sequencing was blood. This rearrangement joins TRBV3-1 to TRBJ2-5; D possibly corresponds to TRBD1 (5 bases). The CDR3 loop reads CASSQDPNTGTQYF. The CDR3 DNA follows: TGTGCCAGCAGCCAAGACCCCAATACAGGGACCCAGTACTTC.